This T cell receptor (beta chain) was observed in a study of T cells in localized non-small cell lung cancer. Study-wide points: The highest T cell clonality was in uninvolved adjacent lung, above tumor. Adjacent lung exhibited a median of about 57 among the 100 most abundant tumor clones.

The assay was immunoSEQ multiplex PCR, and TCRdb's table has in-frame clones only and misses some. There are under 4,500 clones in the sample; approximately 25% occur only once, and under 30% lies in the top ten. This clone was seen a handful of times. Its matching antigen is unknown. Sequenced material: lung tumor tissue, taken before any cancer treatment. The TCR sequence derives from a woman between 35 and 75 years old with stage I lung adenocarcinoma.

DNA of the CDR3: TGTGCCAGCAATAGGGGAGGCTCCTACGAGCAGTACTTC. Translated: CASNRGGSYEQYF. This chain connects TRBV28 to TRBJ2-7, with D tentatively TRBD2 (6 bases). Trimming left V 7 bases short and J 0 bases short, with 10 bases between. Germline V lookup: CDR1 MDHEN, CDR2 SYDVKM. The CDR3 totals 13 residues. The entire variable domain, with the rest obtained from reference TRBV28 and TRBJ2-7, is as follows: DVKVTQSSRYLVKRTGEKVFLECVQDMDHENMFWYRQDPGLGLRLIYFSYDVKMKEKGDIPEGYSVSREKKERFSLILESASTNQTSMYLCASNRGGSYEQYFGPGTRLTVT.